This entry describes one T cell receptor beta chain. Its antigen is unknown. This entry is derived from a study of T cell clusters in autoimmune cytopenias. Findings and limits, study-wide: TRB repertoire shifts in secondary cytopenia and chronic lymphocytic leukemia mostly reflected lymphoma, not autoimmunity. Clustering suggested that physiological T cell clusters were missing in primary autoimmune cytopenia patients.

Each sample's input was around 250 ng genomic DNA, 38,000 or so genome equivalents. This CDR3 is built from 13 residues. From germline, CDR1 is LNHDA and CDR2 SQIVND (reference sequence). One tube held mixed TRB-A and TRB-B primer pools for touch-down PCR. Following a re-call of the multiplex PCR reads, TCRdb has one entry per CDR3 protein and lacks DNA. This table lists thousands of distinct CDR3 sequences. This sequence joins TRBV19 and TRBJ2-7; lacking DNA, the TRBD1 call made by TCRdb goes unchecked. Material: peripheral blood. The TCR was taken from a human donor with an autoimmune cytopenia or autoimmune hepatitis (not recorded which). The CDR3 sequence is CASSYAQGNEQYF.